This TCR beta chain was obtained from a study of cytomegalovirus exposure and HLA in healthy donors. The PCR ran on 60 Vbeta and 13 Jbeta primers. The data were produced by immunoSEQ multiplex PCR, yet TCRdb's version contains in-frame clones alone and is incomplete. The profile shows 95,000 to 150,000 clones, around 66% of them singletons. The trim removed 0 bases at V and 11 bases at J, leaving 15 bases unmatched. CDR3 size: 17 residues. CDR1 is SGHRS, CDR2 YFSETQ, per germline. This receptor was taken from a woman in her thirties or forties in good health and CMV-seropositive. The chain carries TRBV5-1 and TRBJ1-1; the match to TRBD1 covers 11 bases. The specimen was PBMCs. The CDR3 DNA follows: TGCGCCAGCAGCTTGGAACCCACGGACAGGGGGCTTTTGTCGGCTTTCTTT. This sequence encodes CASSLEPTDRGLLSAFF. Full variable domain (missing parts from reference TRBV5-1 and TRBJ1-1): KAGVTQTPRYLIKTRGQQVTLSCSPISGHRSVSWYQQTPGQGLQFLFEYFSETQRNKGNFPGRFSGRQFSNSRSEMNVSTLELGDSALYLCASSLEPTDRGLLSAFFGQGTRLTVV.